The clone carrying this TCR beta chain was seen at least ten times. These data are taken from a study of human T cells and chemical hapten exposure. Time point denoted: patch test 1, 2 weeks after DPC sensitization. Noted treatment: therapeutic diphenylcyclopropenone sensitization with weekly scalp DPC. With V trimmed by 10 bases and J by 1 base, 2 bases remained unmatched. From germline, CDR1 is ENHRY and CDR2 SYGVKD. The CDR3 is made up of 12 amino acids. TCRdb itself ran the RACE reads through MiXCR, one entry per CDR3 protein. Of roughly 200,000 distinct CDR3 sequences in the sample, around 24% are singletons; the top ten hold 6.7%.

This chain links TRBV10-3 with TRBJ2-3, with 7 bases that match TRBD2. This specimen was whole blood, taken in connection with sensitization to the hapten diphenylcyclopropenone (DPC). The sequence derives from a woman aged 45-59 years with alopecia areata. Some clones in this sample may be carry-over from other donors' samples. DNA for the CDR3: TGTGCCACCCGGGGGGGCACAGATACGCAGTATTTT. Residues: CATRGGTDTQYF.